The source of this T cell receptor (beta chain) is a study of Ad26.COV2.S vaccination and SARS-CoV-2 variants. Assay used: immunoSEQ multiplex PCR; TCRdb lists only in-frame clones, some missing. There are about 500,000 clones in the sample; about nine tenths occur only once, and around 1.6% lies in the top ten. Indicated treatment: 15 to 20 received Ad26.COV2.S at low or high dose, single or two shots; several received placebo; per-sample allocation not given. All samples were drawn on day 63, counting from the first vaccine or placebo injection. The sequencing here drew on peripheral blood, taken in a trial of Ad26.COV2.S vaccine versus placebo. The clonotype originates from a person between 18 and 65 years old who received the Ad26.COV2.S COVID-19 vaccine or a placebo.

The CDR3 protein is CASSGWGLGEAFF. Here the CDR3 DNA reads TGTGCCAGTAGTGGTTGGGGGCTAGGTGAAGCTTTCTTT. This chain joins TRBV19 and TRBJ1-1; TRBD1 is a possible D gene (6 bases). Trimming took off 5 bases at V and 7 bases at J, with 14 bases between the two ends. CDR3 length: 13 amino acids. CDR1 is LNHDA and CDR2 is SQIVND in the germline V gene (reference sequence).